The 16 T cell receptor beta chains below were found in one sample sequenced in a study of technical replicates of blood from a few donors. The table came from immunoSEQ multiplex PCR; TCRdb's copy has only in-frame clones and leaves some out. The sample includes roughly 69,000 clones, approximately 86% of them seen just once. Sequencing was carried out using PBMCs. All receptors derive from a human donor in good health. Some clones in this sample may be carry-over from other donors' samples.

CDR3 loop: CASSPLPGGRDTEAFF. CDR3 in DNA: TGTGCCAGCAGCCCCCTCCCGGGAGGGAGGGACACTGAAGCTTTCTTT. The gene calls are TRBV7-9 and TRBJ1-1; no firm D call. This CDR3 is 16 amino acids long. Germline V gene data show CDR1 as SEHNR and CDR2 as FQNEAQ (reference sequence). V was trimmed by 5 bases and J by 3 bases, leaving 19 bases between them.

This clone has a single count. J is TRBJ1-2 and V is TRBV6-5; D not certain. The V and J ends lost 0 bases and 10 bases respectively, with 12 bases between them. The CDR3 spans 13 residues. Germline CDR1 MNHEY, CDR2 SVGAGI. The CDR3 nucleotides read TGTGCCAGCAGTTACTCGACAAGTGGTGACTACACCTTC. Protein: CASSYSTSGDYTF.

The V call is TRBV6-6, the J call TRBJ2-7, with D unresolved. V was trimmed by 2 bases and J by 1 base, leaving 9 bases between them. The germline CDR1 and CDR2 sequences are MNHNY and SVGAGI (reference sequence). The CDR3 is 14 amino acids. The CDR3 sequence is CASSYPQISYEQYF. CDR3 DNA sequence: TGTGCCAGCAGTTACCCACAGATATCCTACGAGCAGTACTTC.

The V call is TRBV4-1, the J call TRBJ2-7; 9 positions agree with TRBD1. The CDR3 has 14 residues. Per germline, CDR1 MGHRA and CDR2 YSYEKL. Trimming at V came to 4 bases and at J to 2 bases, leaving 3 bases not matched to a gene. The CDR3 coding sequence is TGCGCCAGCAGCCGGGGACAGGGCACCTACGAGCAGTACTTC. It codes for CASSRGQGTYEQYF.

The chain has TRBV6-4 and TRBJ2-1; possibly TRBD2 for D (6 bases). V shed 7 bases and J shed 5 bases, with 18 bases lying between them. CDR3 length: 15 amino acids. Germline V gene lookup returns CDR1 MRHNA and CDR2 SNTAGT. The DNA for the CDR3 is TGTGCCAGCAATTTCCGGGAGAGTAGGAACAATGAGCAGTTCTTC. Encoded protein: CASNFRESRNNEQFF.

V is TRBV2 and J is TRBJ2-7; D is uncertain. Germline V lookup: CDR1 SNHLY, CDR2 FYNNEI. The CDR3 is 16 residues long. Trimming pared 6 bases from V and 2 bases from J, leaving 20 bases between. CDR3 nucleotides: TGTGCCAGCAGCCCCCTCTATAGTCCCTCGACCTACGAGCAGTACTTC. Its protein product is CASSPLYSPSTYEQYF.

V is TRBV28 and J is TRBJ2-3; 7 bases fit TRBD1. Germline loops: CDR1 MDHEN, CDR2 SYDVKM. The V segment lost 9 bases and the J segment 10 bases; nucleotides outside the gene matches: 7. This CDR3 spans 11 amino acids. The CDR3: CASSKGGPQYF. The CDR3 coding sequence is TGTGCCAGTTCCAAAGGGGGCCCGCAGTATTTT. The full variable domain, its missing parts supplied by reference TRBV28 and TRBJ2-3, is DVKVTQSSRYLVKRTGEKVFLECVQDMDHENMFWYRQDPGLGLRLIYFSYDVKMKEKGDIPEGYSVSREKKERFSLILESASTNQTSMYLCASSKGGPQYFGPGTRLTVL.

This clone was picked up a small number of times. The rearrangement links TRBV2 to TRBJ1-5; D remains ambiguous. The CDR3 runs to 17 residues. V was cut by 4 bases and J by 0 bases, with 16 bases left in between. Germline V CDR1 and CDR2: SNHLY, FYNNEI. The CDR3 nucleotides are TGTGCCAGCAGTGGGAGATGGGAGACACATAGCAATCAGCCCCAGCATTTT. Residues: CASSGRWETHSNQPQHF.

The gene calls are TRBV6-1 and TRBJ2-1; D call uncertain. CDR3 length: 16 amino acids. The germline CDR1 and CDR2 sequences are MNHNS and SASEGT. V lost 2 bases to trimming and J lost 10 bases, with 21 bases between them. The CDR3 here is CASSEIPGGGSSEQFF. The CDR3 DNA follows: TGTGCCAGCAGTGAAATCCCCGGCGGCGGCTCCAGCGAGCAGTTCTTC.

Only one count was recorded for this clone. This chain links TRBV7-2 with TRBJ2-3, with D possibly matching TRBD2 (5 bases). The V gene lost 0 bases and the J gene lost 7 bases, with 11 bases spanning the gap. CDR3 size: 14 residues. The germline CDR1 and CDR2 sequences are SGHTA and FQGNSA. The CDR3 region has the DNA TGTGCCAGCAGCTTAGCGCCTATGACTAATACGCAGTATTTT. It encodes CASSLAPMTNTQYF.

V usage is TRBV5-1 and J usage is TRBJ2-2, with D possibly matching TRBD1 (5 bases). This CDR3 contains 17 residues. Trimming cost V 0 bases and J 4 bases, with 16 bases left between them. CDR1 is SGHRS, CDR2 YFSETQ, per germline. The CDR3 DNA is TGCGCCAGCAGCTTGGTGGGGCAGACGGCGAGCACCGGGGAGCTGTTTTTT. Translating gives CASSLVGQTASTGELFF.

The chain has TRBV9 and TRBJ2-1; 7 bases are shared with TRBD2. Unmatched junction bases numbered 3, after V lost 3 bases and J lost 3 bases. Germline CDR1 is SGDLS and CDR2 is YYNGEE. The CDR3 covers 14 residues. The CDR3 is CASSEGLDYNEQFF. The CDR3 DNA reads as TGTGCCAGCAGCGAAGGACTAGACTACAATGAGCAGTTCTTC.

The V and J genes are TRBV7-3 and TRBJ2-5; a weak D match, TRBD2 (5 bases). The ends were cut back, 5 bases at V and 4 bases at J, with 11 bases in the middle. CDR1 is SGHTA and CDR2 is FQGTGA in the germline V gene. There are 13 residues in the CDR3. CDR3 loop: CASSPGITETQYF. CDR3 in DNA: TGTGCCAGCAGCCCCGGGATTACAGAGACCCAGTACTTC.

The rearrangement uses TRBV7-2 and TRBJ1-4; TRBD1 matches 10 bases. The CDR3 covers 15 residues. Germline CDR1 and CDR2: SGHTA and FQGNSA. V trimming: 5 bases; J trimming: 8 bases; junction bases outside the gene matches: 8. The CDR3 spells CASSPAGTGAEKLFF. Written as DNA, the CDR3 is TGTGCCAGCAGCCCAGCCGGGACAGGGGCAGAAAAACTGTTTTTT.

V usage is TRBV7-9 and J usage is TRBJ2-5, with TRBD2 as a possible D gene (5 bases). This CDR3 region has 13 residues. Per the germline V gene, CDR1 is SEHNR and CDR2 is FQNEAQ (reference sequence). V shed 0 bases and J shed 9 bases, with 11 bases lying between them. The CDR3 sequence is CASSLASLGAQYF. For the CDR3, the DNA is TGTGCCAGCAGCTTAGCCAGCCTCGGGGCCCAGTACTTC.

The chain uses TRBV7-9 and TRBJ1-4; a possible D gene is TRBD1 (6 bases). CDR3 length: 15 residues. Trimming removed 4 bases at V and 5 bases at J, with 14 bases between. Germline CDR1 reads SEHNR; CDR2 reads FQNEAQ (reference sequence). CDR3 coding DNA: TGTGCCAGCAGCTCAGAGGACAGTTTCAATGAAAAACTGTTTTTT. Residues: CASSSEDSFNEKLFF.